The 27 T cell receptor beta chains reported below all come from one sample, sequenced in a study of beta chain features in type 1 diabetes. Whole-study findings and limits: The study found moderately but significantly shorter TCRB CDR3s in all four CD4+ subsets of Type 1 diabetes patients.

These receptors have no known antigen. TCRB transcripts that were expressed got sequenced, as all of the isolated RNA had been reverse transcribed. Here immunoSEQ multiplex PCR was the method, and the copy in TCRdb shows in-frame clones only, minus some. Of about 160,000 clones in the sample, 7.8% were seen once. The material sequenced was central memory CD4+ T cells from blood. The receptors were sampled from a woman aged 40 to 50 with type 1 diabetes.

This clone turned up a few times. This chain connects TRBV10-3 to TRBJ2-1, with a possible D match to TRBD1 (5 bases). Germline-derived CDR1 and CDR2 are ENHRY and SYGVKD. The CDR3 is 11 amino acids. The V end lost 6 bases, the J end lost 10 bases, and 10 bases lay between the germline ends. CDR3 protein: CAIRQDREQFF. CDR3 sequence (DNA): TGTGCCATCAGGCAAGACAGAGAGCAGTTCTTC.

This chain links TRBV7-2 with TRBJ1-2, with D unresolved. V was shortened by 4 bases and J by 5 bases, with 17 bases between the two germline ends. The CDR3 spans 15 residues. The germline CDR1 and CDR2 sequences are SGHTA and FQGNSA. CDR3 coding DNA: TGTGCCAGCAGCTCCGCGGACGGGGTGGGATATGGCTACACCTTC. Translated: CASSSADGVGYGYTF.

The rearrangement joins TRBV5-4 to TRBJ2-7, with D unresolved. This CDR3 comprises 14 residues. Trimming removed 2 bases from V and 0 bases from J, with 9 bases in between. The V gene's germline CDR1 is SGHNT and CDR2 YYREEE (reference sequence). In DNA form, the CDR3 reads TGTGCCAGCAGCTTTGGTGAGTCCTCCTACGAGCAGTACTTC. Residues: CASSFGESSYEQYF.

This clone came up many times. V and J are TRBV19 and TRBJ1-2; weak D call: TRBD1 (6 bases). Per the germline V gene, CDR1 is LNHDA and CDR2 is SQIVND (reference sequence). Between the trimmed V and J ends, which lost 5 bases and 3 bases, there was a span of 16 bases. This CDR3 comprises 15 residues. The CDR3 nucleotides read TGTGCCAGTAGTGCCCTGACAGGCCGCTACTATGGCTACACCTTC. This codes for CASSALTGRYYGYTF.

This clone was seen a handful of times. The V gene is TRBV6-5, the J gene TRBJ2-7; D is unresolved. Deletions cut 0 bases from V and 3 bases from J, with 9 bases between. This CDR3 spans 14 amino acids. Germline V gene sequence: CDR1 MNHEY, CDR2 SVGAGI. The DNA of the CDR3 is TGTGCCAGCAGTTACTCGACACCAAACTACGAGCAGTACTTC. It specifies CASSYSTPNYEQYF.

This clone came up a few times. This chain joins TRBV27 and TRBJ1-1; D gene unclear. Trimming stripped 7 bases from V and 5 bases from J, with 11 bases between. The germline V gene encodes CDR1 MNHEY and CDR2 SMNVEV (reference sequence). The CDR3 extends over 12 amino acids. The CDR3 region has the DNA TGTGCCAGCAAGAGCGGAGGGACTGAAGCTTTCTTT. Translation: CASKSGGTEAFF.

In regard to this clone: This CDR3 is also generated by other DNA sequences in the sample. The chain combines TRBV14 with TRBJ2-7, with 7 bases lining up with TRBD1. With V trimmed by 3 bases and J by 3 bases, 5 bases remained unmatched. CDR1 and CDR2 (germline): SGHDN, FVKESK. CDR3 length equals 14 residues. The CDR3 DNA reads as TGTGCCAGCAGCCAGCGGACAGGCCGCTACGAGCAGTACTTC. Translated: CASSQRTGRYEQYF.

The J gene is TRBJ2-2, the V gene TRBV5-1, with a weak D call TRBD1 (5 bases). CDR1 is SGHRS, CDR2 YFSETQ, per germline. The CDR3 runs to 15 residues. V was shortened by 1 base and J by 1 base, with 8 bases between the two germline ends. The CDR3 DNA reads TGCGCCAGCAGCTTGAGGGGCGAGAACACCGGGGAGCTGTTTTTT. As protein: CASSLRGENTGELFF.

In DNA form, the CDR3 reads TGTGCCAGCAGCGAGGGACAGGGAAAGACTGAAGCTTTCTTT. As protein: CASSEGQGKTEAFF. The chain couples TRBV7-2 to TRBJ1-1, with TRBD1 identical over 9 bases. CDR1 and CDR2 from the germline V gene are SGHTA and FQGNSA. After removal of 5 bases from V and 5 bases from J, the junction contained 6 bases not matched to a gene. This CDR3 region has 14 residues.

This clone was recorded at least ten times. This chain uses TRBV28 with TRBJ2-7; TRBD1 aligns across 11 bases. The CDR3 totals 14 residues. J was trimmed by 3 bases and V by 5 bases; bases with no gene match: 3. Germline V lookup: CDR1 MDHEN, CDR2 SYDVKM. The CDR3 bases are TGTGCCAGCAGTCTGGACAGGGGGCTCTACGAGCAGTACTTC. Translated: CASSLDRGLYEQYF.

The chain carries TRBV7-8 and TRBJ2-1, with 9 bases fitting TRBD2. Germline CDR1 SGHVS, CDR2 FQNEAQ. The CDR3 has 15 residues. Germline trimming cut 7 bases from V and 6 bases from J; bases unmatched to any gene: 10. The CDR3, as DNA: TGTGCCAGCACACGCGGAGCGGGAGGTAGCAATGAGCAGTTCTTC. It yields the protein CASTRGAGGSNEQFF.

In this sample, this clone turned up a few times. The chain links TRBV4-2 to TRBJ2-3; 9 nucleotides line up with TRBD1. Trimming removed 3 bases from V and 3 bases from J; junction bases left unmatched: 4. The CDR3 is 15 residues long. Germline V gene sequence: CDR1 LGHNA, CDR2 YNFKEQ. The CDR3 DNA reads as TGTGCCAGCAGCCATCAACAGGGGGCAACAGATACGCAGTATTTT. It specifies CASSHQQGATDTQYF.

The table lists this clone with a few counts. The chain recombines TRBV2 with TRBJ1-4, with 10 bases lining up with TRBD1. Germline V lookup: CDR1 SNHLY, CDR2 FYNNEI. With 4 bases clipped from V and 5 bases from J, the junction kept 4 bases outside the gene matches. The CDR3 is made up of 15 amino acids. CDR3 residues: CASSGGQGINEKLFF. Written as DNA, the CDR3 is TGTGCCAGCAGTGGGGGACAGGGGATAAATGAAAAACTGTTTTTT.

The gene calls are TRBV28 and TRBJ1-5, with a possible D match to TRBD1 (5 bases). This CDR3 is 13 amino acids long. Germline V gives CDR1 MDHEN, CDR2 SYDVKM. The V gene lost 5 bases and the J gene lost 12 bases, with 17 bases spanning the gap. The DNA of the CDR3 is TGTGCCAGCAGTATCAATAACCGACAGAGCCAGCATTTT. It is translated as CASSINNRQSQHF.

This clone was seen ten or more times. The same CDR3 can be traced to other DNA sequences in this sample. The CDR3 coding sequence is TGTGCCAGCAGCCGTGACAGGGGCCCCTATGGCTACACCTTC. Residues: CASSRDRGPYGYTF. The V and J genes are TRBV5-8 and TRBJ1-2; TRBD1 agrees at 8 bases. Germline V gene data show CDR1 as SGHTS and CDR2 as YDEGEE. The CDR3 covers 14 residues. The V gene end was trimmed by 4 bases and the J gene end by 4 bases; junction bases not matched to a gene: 6.

This clone was found a few times. The chain is built from TRBV19 and TRBJ1-1; TRBD1 matches 9 bases. Looked up from germline, CDR1 is LNHDA and CDR2 is SQIVND (reference sequence). This CDR3 spans 16 amino acids. The V and J ends lost 5 bases and 5 bases, in that order; junction bases with no gene match: 12. CDR3 in amino acids: CASSPGQGQGLTEAFF. In DNA form, the CDR3 reads TGTGCCAGTAGTCCTGGACAGGGACAGGGATTAACTGAAGCTTTCTTT.

This clone has a handful of counts. The chain combines TRBV4-3 with TRBJ1-4; TRBD1 matches at 9 bases. With 0 bases clipped from V and 10 bases from J, the junction kept 6 bases outside the gene matches. This CDR3 is 15 amino acids long. Germline V gene sequence: CDR1 LGHNA, CDR2 YSLEER. Here the CDR3 reads CASSQDTGGSRKLFF. CDR3 bases: TGCGCCAGCAGCCAAGACACAGGGGGCTCTCGAAAACTGTTTTTT.

There are many counts of this clone. The chain employs TRBV29-1 and TRBJ2-6; D gene uncertain. The length of the CDR3 is 15 residues. CDR1 is SQVTM, CDR2 ANQGSEA, per germline. Trimming stripped 4 bases from V and 0 bases from J, with 10 bases between. The CDR3 loop is CSVADPSSGANVLTF. In DNA form, the CDR3 reads TGCAGCGTTGCAGACCCTAGCTCTGGGGCCAACGTCCTGACTTTC.

The genes are TRBV28 and TRBJ1-2, with D unresolved. Trimming pared 6 bases from V and 8 bases from J, leaving 22 bases between. This CDR3 comprises 15 residues. Germline lookup yields CDR1 MDHEN and CDR2 SYDVKM. The CDR3 reads CASRISEGTFRGYTF. In DNA, the CDR3 is TGTGCCAGCAGGATCAGCGAGGGAACCTTTCGCGGCTACACCTTC.

This clone was counted at least ten times. The V call is TRBV4-3, the J call TRBJ1-2; possible D gene TRBD1, 6 bases. In germline, CDR1 is LGHNA, CDR2 YSLEER. Between the trimmed V and J ends, which lost 2 bases and 0 bases, there was a span of 10 bases. The CDR3 has 15 residues. CDR3 sequence (DNA): TGCGCCAGCAGCCAACTACAGGGACCTAACTATGGCTACACCTTC. Translation: CASSQLQGPNYGYTF.

The genes are TRBV29-1 and TRBJ2-7; a possible D gene is TRBD1 (5 bases). CDR1 and CDR2 from the germline V gene are SQVTM and ANQGSEA. V gave up 7 bases and J gave up 0 bases, with 10 bases separating them. The CDR3 sequence is 12 residues long. The CDR3 region has the DNA TGCAGCGCCCAAGGGGACTCCTACGAGCAGTACTTC. Protein sequence: CSAQGDSYEQYF.

This clone was seen a handful of times. The V gene is TRBV18, the J gene TRBJ1-1; maybe TRBD1 (5 bases). V lost 3 bases, J lost 4 bases, and 12 bases lay in between. The CDR3 totals 14 residues. In germline, CDR1 is KGHSH, CDR2 LQKENI. For the CDR3, the DNA is TGTGCCAGCTCACCCCCCCCAGGGCGCACTGAAGCTTTCTTT. Protein sequence: CASSPPPGRTEAFF.

This clone was seen more than once but under ten times. This rearrangement joins TRBV4-2 to TRBJ2-4; 7 bases fit TRBD1. Trimming cost V 1 base and J 15 bases; bases outside gene matches: 12. The germline V gene encodes CDR1 LGHNA and CDR2 YNFKEQ. The CDR3 spans 14 residues. The CDR3 DNA reads TGTGCCAGCAGCCAAGGGGGTGAGGGGGCGTACTCGTACTTC. Residues: CASSQGGEGAYSYF.

The genes are TRBV18 and TRBJ1-2, with 11 bases that match TRBD1. The CDR3 spans 15 residues. The V gene's germline CDR1 is KGHSH and CDR2 LQKENI. The V gene end was trimmed by 2 bases and the J gene end by 7 bases; junction bases not matched to a gene: 6. CDR3 amino acids: CASSPNGQGALGYTF. DNA of the CDR3: TGTGCCAGCTCACCAAACGGACAGGGGGCACTTGGCTACACCTTC.

This chain joins TRBV5-4 and TRBJ2-5, with 9 bases aligning to TRBD2. The germline V gene has CDR1 SGHNT and CDR2 YYREEE (reference sequence). This CDR3 comprises 14 residues. V shed 2 bases, J shed 5 bases, and the junction held 4 bases outside the gene matches. The CDR3 DNA reads as TGTGCCAGCAGCTTAGGGACTAGCCGCGAGACCCAGTACTTC. It codes for CASSLGTSRETQYF.

This chain joins TRBV7-3 and TRBJ2-5; D is unresolved. Germline V gene lookup returns CDR1 SGHTA and CDR2 FQGTGA. This CDR3 spans 13 amino acids. With 5 bases removed from V and 2 bases from J, the gap between germline ends came to 9 bases. The chain's CDR3 is CASSLRIQETQYF. In DNA, the CDR3 is TGTGCCAGCAGCCTCAGGATTCAAGAGACCCAGTACTTC.

The V call is TRBV2, the J call TRBJ2-5; D not resolved. Trimming stripped 5 bases from V and 2 bases from J, with 6 bases between. The CDR3 is made up of 12 amino acids. Germline CDR1 and CDR2: SNHLY and FYNNEI. In nucleotides, the CDR3 is TGTGCCAGCAGTTACTCGCAAGAGACCCAGTACTTC. This encodes CASSYSQETQYF. Together with reference TRBV2 and TRBJ2-5, the CDR3 gives the full variable domain: EPEVTQTPSHQVTQMGQEVILRCVPISNHLYFYWYRQILGQKVEFLVSFYNNEISEKSEIFDDQFSVERPDGSNFTLKIRSTKLEDSAMYFCASSYSQETQYFGPGTRLLVL.